This TCR beta chain was identified in a study of cytomegalovirus exposure and HLA in healthy donors. Both 60 Vbeta primers and 13 Jbeta primers went into the PCR. Profiling relied on immunoSEQ multiplex PCR, and the TCRdb table lists in-frame clones only, not all of them. Here the sample spans about 100,000 clones, around 77% being singletons. A word on this clone: Its antigen remains unknown.

These donors counted as nominally healthy when sampled, but unrecorded immune exposures were likely. Overall study findings and caveats: In vitro, three CMV-associated chains proved specific for CMV antigens. The records held CMV serostatus as the only immune exposure information. Sequencing likely generated an artifact that appeared as a cluster of highly shared sequence variants.

Sequencing was performed on PBMCs. This sequence originates from an older woman in good health and CMV-seropositive.

The CDR3 loop is CASSQEQGMEETQYF. CDR3 coding DNA: TGTGCCAGCAGCCAAGAGCAGGGGATGGAAGAGACCCAGTACTTC. V is TRBV11-1 and J is TRBJ2-5; D may be TRBD1 (6 bases). Germline loops: CDR1 SGHAT, CDR2 FQDESV (reference sequence). Between the trimmed V and J ends, which lost 5 bases and 3 bases, there was a span of 16 bases. The CDR3 has 15 amino acids.